Here is one T cell receptor beta chain with its context. Produced via immunoSEQ multiplex PCR; TCRdb's table is partial and in-frame only. The table records approximately 720,000 clones, 60% to 80% of them present only once. The entry originates in a study of shared clonotypes between healthy human individuals. Material for sequencing was memory CD4+ T cells sorted from blood. The subset here: CD45RA-negative fraction. The sequence came from a young woman in good health.

The CDR3 reads CASSVPPGTPQYNEQFF. The CDR3 nucleotides are TGTGCCAGCAGCGTACCTCCCGGGACACCCCAATACAATGAGCAGTTCTTC. The chain employs TRBV9 and TRBJ2-1; a weak D match, TRBD1 (6 bases). The germline gives CDR1 SGDLS, CDR2 YYNGEE. The CDR3 is 17 residues long. With 1 base removed from V and 4 bases from J, the gap between germline ends came to 18 bases.